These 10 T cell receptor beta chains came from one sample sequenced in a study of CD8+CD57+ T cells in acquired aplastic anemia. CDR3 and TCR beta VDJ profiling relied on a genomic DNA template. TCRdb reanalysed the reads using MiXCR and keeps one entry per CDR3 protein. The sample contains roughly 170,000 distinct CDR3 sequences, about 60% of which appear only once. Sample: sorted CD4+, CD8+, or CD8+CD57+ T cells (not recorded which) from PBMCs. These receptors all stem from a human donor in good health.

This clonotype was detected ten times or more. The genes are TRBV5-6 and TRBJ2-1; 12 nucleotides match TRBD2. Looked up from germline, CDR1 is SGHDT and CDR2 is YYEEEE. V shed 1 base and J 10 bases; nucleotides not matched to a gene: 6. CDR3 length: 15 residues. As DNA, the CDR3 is TGTGCCAGCAGCTTGCAGACTAGCGGGGGTCAGGAGCAGTTCTTC. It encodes CASSLQTSGGQEQFF.

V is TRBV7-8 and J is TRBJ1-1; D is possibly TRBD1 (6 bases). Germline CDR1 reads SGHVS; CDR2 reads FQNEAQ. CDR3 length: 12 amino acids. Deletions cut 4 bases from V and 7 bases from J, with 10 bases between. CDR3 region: CASSSTGFEAFF. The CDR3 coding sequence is TGTGCCAGCAGCTCAACAGGGTTTGAAGCTTTCTTT.

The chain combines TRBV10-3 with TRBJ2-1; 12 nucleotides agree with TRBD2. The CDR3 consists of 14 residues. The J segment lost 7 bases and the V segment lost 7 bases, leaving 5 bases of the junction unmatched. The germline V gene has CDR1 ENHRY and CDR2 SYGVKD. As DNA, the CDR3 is TGTGCCATCAAGCTAGCGGGGGGGCTTAATGAGCAGTTCTTC. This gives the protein CAIKLAGGLNEQFF.

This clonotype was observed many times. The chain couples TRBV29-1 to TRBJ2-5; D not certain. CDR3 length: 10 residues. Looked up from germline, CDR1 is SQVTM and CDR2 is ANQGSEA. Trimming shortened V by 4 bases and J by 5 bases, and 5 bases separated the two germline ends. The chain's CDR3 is CSVVSETQYF. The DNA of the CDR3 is TGCAGCGTTGTATCCGAGACCCAGTACTTC.

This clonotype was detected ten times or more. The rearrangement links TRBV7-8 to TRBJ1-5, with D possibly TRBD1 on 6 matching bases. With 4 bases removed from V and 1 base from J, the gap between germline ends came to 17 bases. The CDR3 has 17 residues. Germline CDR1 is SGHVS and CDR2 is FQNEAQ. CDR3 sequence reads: CASSSHGGMESNQPQHF. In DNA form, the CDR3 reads TGTGCCAGCAGCTCTCATGGGGGCATGGAAAGCAATCAGCCCCAGCATTTT.

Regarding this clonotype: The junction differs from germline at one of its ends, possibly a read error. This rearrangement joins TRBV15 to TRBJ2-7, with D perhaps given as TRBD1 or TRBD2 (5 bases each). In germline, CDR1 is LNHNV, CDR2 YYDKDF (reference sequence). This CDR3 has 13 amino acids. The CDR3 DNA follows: TGTGCCACCAGCAGAGAGAGGGAAGGGACCCCGCGCTTC. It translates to CATSREREGTPRF.

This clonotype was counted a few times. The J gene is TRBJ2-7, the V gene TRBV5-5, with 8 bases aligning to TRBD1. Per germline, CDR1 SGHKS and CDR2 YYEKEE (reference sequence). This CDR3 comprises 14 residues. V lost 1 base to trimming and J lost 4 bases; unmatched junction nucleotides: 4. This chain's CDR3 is CASSLSGQGYEQYF. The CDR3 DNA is TGTGCCAGCAGCTTGTCCGGACAGGGATACGAGCAGTACTTC.

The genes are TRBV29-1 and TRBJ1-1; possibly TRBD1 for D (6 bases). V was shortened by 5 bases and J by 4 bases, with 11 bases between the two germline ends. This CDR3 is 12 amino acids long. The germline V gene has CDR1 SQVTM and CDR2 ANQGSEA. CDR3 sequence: CSVTKQGTEAFF. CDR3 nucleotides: TGCAGCGTTACAAAACAGGGCACTGAAGCTTTCTTT. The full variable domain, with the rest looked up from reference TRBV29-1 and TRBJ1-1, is SAVISQKPSRDICQRGTSLTIQCQVDSQVTMMFWYRQQPGQSLTLIATANQGSEATYESGFVIDKFPISRPNLTFSTLTVSNMSPEDSSIYLCSVTKQGTEAFFGQGTRLTVV.

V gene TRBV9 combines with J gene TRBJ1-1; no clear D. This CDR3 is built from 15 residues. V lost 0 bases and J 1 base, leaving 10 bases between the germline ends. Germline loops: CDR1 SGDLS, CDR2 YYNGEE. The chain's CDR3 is CASSVGRAANTEAFF. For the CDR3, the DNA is TGTGCCAGCAGCGTAGGTCGGGCGGCGAACACTGAAGCTTTCTTT.

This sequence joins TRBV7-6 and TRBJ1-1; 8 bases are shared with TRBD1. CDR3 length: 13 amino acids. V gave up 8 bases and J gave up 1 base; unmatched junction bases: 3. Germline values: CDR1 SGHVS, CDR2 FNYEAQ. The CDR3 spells CASSDRENTEAFF. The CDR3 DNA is TGTGCCAGCTCGGACAGGGAGAACACTGAAGCTTTCTTT. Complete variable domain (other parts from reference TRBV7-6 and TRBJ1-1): GAGVSQSPRYKVTKRGQDVALRCDPISGHVSLYWYRQALGQGPEFLTYFNYEAQQDKSGLPNDRFSAERPEGSISTLTIQRTEQRDSAMYRCASSDRENTEAFFGQGTRLTVV.